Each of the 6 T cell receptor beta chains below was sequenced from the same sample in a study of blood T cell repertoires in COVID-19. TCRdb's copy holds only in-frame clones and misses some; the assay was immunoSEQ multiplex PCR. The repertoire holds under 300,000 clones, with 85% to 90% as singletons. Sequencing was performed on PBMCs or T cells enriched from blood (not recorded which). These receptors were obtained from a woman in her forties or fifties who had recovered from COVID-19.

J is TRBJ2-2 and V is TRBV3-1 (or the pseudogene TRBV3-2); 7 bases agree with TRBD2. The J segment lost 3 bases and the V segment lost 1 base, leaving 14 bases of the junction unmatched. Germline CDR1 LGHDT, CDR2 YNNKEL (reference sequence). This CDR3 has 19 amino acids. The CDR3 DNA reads TGTGCCAGCAGCCAAGCGGCAATTGCCTCGCGGGGGTACACCGGGGAGCTGTTTTTT. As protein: CASSQAAIASRGYTGELFF.

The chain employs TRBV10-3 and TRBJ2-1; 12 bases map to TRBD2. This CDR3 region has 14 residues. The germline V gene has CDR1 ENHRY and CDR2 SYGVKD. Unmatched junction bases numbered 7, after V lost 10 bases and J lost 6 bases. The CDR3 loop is CASSRTSGVNEQFF. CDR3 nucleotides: TGTGCCAGCAGCAGGACTAGCGGGGTCAATGAGCAGTTCTTC.

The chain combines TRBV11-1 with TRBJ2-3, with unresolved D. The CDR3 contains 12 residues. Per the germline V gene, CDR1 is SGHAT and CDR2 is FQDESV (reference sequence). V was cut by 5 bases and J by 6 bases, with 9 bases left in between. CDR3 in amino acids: CASSPRRDTQYF. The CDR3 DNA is TGTGCCAGCAGCCCTCGCAGGGATACGCAGTATTTT.

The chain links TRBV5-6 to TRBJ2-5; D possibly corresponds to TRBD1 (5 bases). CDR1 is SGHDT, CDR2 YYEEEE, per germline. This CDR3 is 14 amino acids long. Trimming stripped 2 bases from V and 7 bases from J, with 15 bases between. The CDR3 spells CASSFAQGRRTQYF. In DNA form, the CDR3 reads TGTGCCAGCAGCTTTGCCCAGGGCAGGAGGACCCAGTACTTC. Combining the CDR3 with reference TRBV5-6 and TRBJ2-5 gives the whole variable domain DAGVTQSPTHLIKTRGQQVTLRCSPKSGHDTVSWYQQALGQGPQFIFQYYEEEERQRGNFPDRFSGHQFPNYSSELNVNALLLGDSALYLCASSFAQGRRTQYFGPGTRLLVL.

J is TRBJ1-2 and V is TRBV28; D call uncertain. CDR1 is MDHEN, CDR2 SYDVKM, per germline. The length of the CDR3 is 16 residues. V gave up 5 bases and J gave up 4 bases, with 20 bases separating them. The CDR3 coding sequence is TGTGCCAGCAGTCCCCCTAAACCGACAACTGCCTATGGCTACACCTTC. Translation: CASSPPKPTTAYGYTF.

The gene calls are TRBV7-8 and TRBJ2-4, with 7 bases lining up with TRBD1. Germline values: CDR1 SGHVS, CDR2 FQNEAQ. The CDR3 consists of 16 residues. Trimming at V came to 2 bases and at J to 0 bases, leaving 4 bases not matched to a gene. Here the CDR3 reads CASSLRGGAAKNIQYF. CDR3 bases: TGTGCCAGCAGCTTACGAGGGGGCGCAGCCAAAAACATTCAGTACTTC.